The 21 T cell receptor beta chains below come from one sample, sequenced in a study of T cell changes during pregnancy in multiple sclerosis. Clones were sequenced by immunoSEQ multiplex PCR, and TCRdb holds only the in-frame ones, with some missing. The table has about 100,000 clones, 80% to 95% seen once. Sequences were derived from peripheral blood, sampled after pregnancy. These receptor sequences come from a female donor with multiple sclerosis, enrolled in a pregnancy study.

This clone was counted between two and nine times. This chain uses TRBV28 with TRBJ1-1; possible D gene TRBD1, 5 bases. Germline CDR1 MDHEN, CDR2 SYDVKM. Trimming took 5 bases from V and 5 from J, leaving 12 bases between them. The CDR3 has 13 residues. The DNA for the CDR3 is TGTGCCAGCAGTGCTGGGGGGAGGACTGAAGCTTTCTTT. It translates to CASSAGGRTEAFF.

V and J are TRBV7-2 and TRBJ2-5; 12 bases fit TRBD2. The V gene's germline CDR1 is SGHTA and CDR2 FQGNSA. With 5 bases clipped from V and 4 bases from J, the junction kept 5 bases outside the gene matches. CDR3 length equals 15 residues. The CDR3 region has the DNA TGTGCCAGCAGCCCGCTAGCGGGAGGGTTAGAGACCCAGTACTTC. Protein: CASSPLAGGLETQYF.

This clone appeared a few times. The V gene is TRBV13, the J gene TRBJ1-2, with 8 bases matching TRBD1. The junction had 6 bases not matched to a gene; V was cut back by 5 bases and J by 10 bases. The CDR3 extends over 12 amino acids. Looked up from germline, CDR1 is PRHDT and CDR2 is FYEKMQ (reference sequence). CDR3 coding DNA: TGTGCCAGCAGCCCCGGACAGGGCGACTACACCTTC. This codes for CASSPGQGDYTF.

This chain uses TRBV2 with TRBJ2-7; TRBD2 might be the D (6 bases). This CDR3 region has 15 residues. Trimming cost V 6 bases and J 3 bases, with 18 bases left between them. Germline CDR1 reads SNHLY; CDR2 reads FYNNEI. The CDR3 nucleotides are TGTGCCAGCAGGGAGGGGTTTGGTATCCTCTACGAGCAGTACTTC. This translates into CASREGFGILYEQYF.

The V gene is TRBV6-5, the J gene TRBJ1-1, with TRBD1 matching over 8 bases. The CDR3 loop spans 13 amino acids. Losses at the gene ends were 5 bases for V and 9 bases for J; bases not matched to a gene: 8. Germline V CDR1 and CDR2: MNHEY, SVGAGI. For the CDR3, the DNA is TGTGCCAGCAGTCCCAGACAGGGGAGAAAAGCTTTCTTT. It yields the protein CASSPRQGRKAFF.

The rearrangement links TRBV9 to TRBJ2-7, with 13 bases aligning to TRBD2. Germline assignment: CDR1 SGDLS and CDR2 YYNGEE. This CDR3 region has 17 residues. The trim removed 7 bases at V and 7 bases at J, leaving 17 bases unmatched. The DNA for the CDR3 is TGTGCCAGCGGACGAGGGACTAGCGGGACCCCTGTCTCTGAGCAGTACTTC. This translates into CASGRGTSGTPVSEQYF.

V gene TRBV6-5 combines with J gene TRBJ2-5, with 10 positions matching TRBD1. Losses at the gene ends were 5 bases for V and 5 bases for J; bases not matched to a gene: 5. The germline V gene has CDR1 MNHEY and CDR2 SVGAGI. The CDR3 spans 14 residues. CDR3 DNA: TGTGCCAGCAGTCGACAGGGGGCGTGGGAGACCCAGTACTTC. Translation gives CASSRQGAWETQYF.

The CDR3 loop reads CASSQESTRTSGTSGQFF. The CDR3 nucleotides read TGTGCCAGCAGCCAAGAAAGTACTAGGACTAGCGGGACCTCCGGGCAGTTCTTC. V usage is TRBV4-2 and J usage is TRBJ2-1, with TRBD2 matching over 12 bases. CDR3 length: 18 amino acids. Germline lookup yields CDR1 LGHNA and CDR2 YNFKEQ. V dropped 0 bases and J dropped 12; count of bases not matched to a gene: 15.

The J gene is TRBJ2-5, the V gene TRBV10-3; 8 bases align to TRBD1. J was trimmed by 1 base and V by 10 bases; bases with no gene match: 11. The germline gives CDR1 ENHRY, CDR2 SYGVKD. The length of the CDR3 is 15 residues. The CDR3 loop is CATRDRSSTQETQYF. The DNA of the CDR3 is TGTGCCACGCGGGACAGGTCCTCAACCCAAGAGACCCAGTACTTC.

The chain couples TRBV4-2 to TRBJ2-3; TRBD2 aligns across 8 bases. Germline CDR1 LGHNA, CDR2 YNFKEQ. The V gene end was trimmed by 4 bases and the J gene end by 5 bases; junction bases not matched to a gene: 11. The CDR3 sequence is 16 residues long. As DNA, the CDR3 is TGTGCCAGCAGCCTGCCCCCCCGGGAGGGAGGAGATACGCAGTATTTT. Encoded protein: CASSLPPREGGDTQYF.

The chain employs TRBV19 and TRBJ2-2, with 7 bases identical to TRBD1. Germline assignment: CDR1 LNHDA and CDR2 SQIVND (reference sequence). V lost 10 bases, J lost 7 bases, and 12 bases stayed unmatched. This CDR3 has 14 amino acids. CDR3: CATRVKTGYGELFF. Here the CDR3 DNA reads TGTGCCACGCGCGTTAAGACAGGGTACGGGGAGCTGTTTTTT. Full variable domain (rest looked up from reference TRBV19 and TRBJ2-2): DGGITQSPKYLFRKEGQNVTLSCEQNLNHDAMYWYRQDPGQGLRLIYYSQIVNDFQKGDIAEGYSVSREKKESFPLTVTSAQKNPTAFYLCATRVKTGYGELFFGEGSRLTVL.

V and J are TRBV5-1 and TRBJ1-4; D gene uncertain. Per the germline V gene, CDR1 is SGHRS and CDR2 is YFSETQ. V lost 1 base to trimming and J lost 8 bases, with 6 bases between them. The CDR3 extends over 12 amino acids. Here the CDR3 reads CASSLRGEKLFF. CDR3 nucleotide sequence: TGCGCCAGCAGCTTGCGAGGAGAAAAACTGTTTTTT.

The chain couples TRBV5-5 to TRBJ1-2; 9 bases match TRBD1. Per germline, CDR1 SGHKS and CDR2 YYEKEE (reference sequence). Losses at the gene ends were 1 base for V and 4 bases for J; bases not matched to a gene: 11. This CDR3 is built from 17 residues. The DNA of the CDR3 is TGTGCCAGCAGCTTGCGAGCACAACAGGGGGCGGGCTATGGCTACACCTTC. The encoded protein is CASSLRAQQGAGYGYTF.

The chain couples TRBV7-9 to TRBJ2-5; possibly TRBD2 for D (6 bases). CDR3 length: 14 residues. Germline lookup yields CDR1 SEHNR and CDR2 FQNEAQ (reference sequence). Between the trimmed V and J ends, which lost 3 bases and 3 bases, there was a span of 11 bases. The CDR3 sequence is CASSLGGIKETQYF. The CDR3, as DNA: TGTGCCAGCAGCTTGGGCGGGATCAAAGAGACCCAGTACTTC.

This chain links TRBV30 with TRBJ2-4; 9 nucleotides align to TRBD1. Trimming at V came to 1 base and at J to 9 bases, leaving 16 bases not matched to a gene. Germline V gene sequence: CDR1 GTSNPN, CDR2 SVGIG (reference sequence). This CDR3 is built from 17 residues. The CDR3 loop is CAWSGSSGTGSLGIQYF. In DNA form, the CDR3 reads TGTGCCTGGAGTGGCAGTTCCGGGACAGGGTCCCTTGGCATTCAGTACTTC.

This chain links TRBV4-2 with TRBJ1-2; TRBD1 agrees at 7 bases. The CDR3 sequence is 15 residues long. The V gene end was trimmed by 3 bases and the J gene end by 1 base; junction bases not matched to a gene: 5. CDR1 is LGHNA, CDR2 YNFKEQ, per germline. The CDR3 DNA is TGTGCCAGCAGCCACACAGGGGTAGATAACTATGGCTACACCTTC. Encoded protein: CASSHTGVDNYGYTF.

This chain joins TRBV4-2 and TRBJ1-1; D gene unclear. Trimming removed 0 bases from V and 5 bases from J, with 7 bases in between. Per germline, CDR1 LGHNA and CDR2 YNFKEQ. The CDR3 covers 13 residues. This CDR3 is CASSQDLSTEAFF. The CDR3 bases are TGTGCCAGCAGCCAAGATCTTAGTACTGAAGCTTTCTTT.

The chain is built from TRBV4-3 and TRBJ2-3; 8 bases agree with TRBD2. Per germline, CDR1 LGHNA and CDR2 YSLEER. This CDR3 region has 17 residues. V gave up 0 bases and J gave up 0 bases; unmatched junction bases: 5. CDR3 DNA: TGCGCCAGCAGCCAAGAGTCGGGGGGGTATAGCACAGATACGCAGTATTTT. Protein product: CASSQESGGYSTDTQYF.

This chain uses TRBV28 with TRBJ2-3; 7 bases line up with TRBD2. Germline V gene lookup returns CDR1 MDHEN and CDR2 SYDVKM. This CDR3 region has 16 residues. J lost 2 bases, V lost 5 bases, and 10 bases had no gene match. CDR3 region: CASSPLAVLSTDTQYF. The CDR3 DNA follows: TGTGCCAGCAGTCCTCTAGCGGTCCTTTCCACAGATACGCAGTATTTT.

J is TRBJ1-2 and V is TRBV7-2; D gene unclear. This CDR3 spans 14 amino acids. Between the trimmed V and J ends, which lost 2 bases and 4 bases, there was a span of 11 bases. Germline CDR1 SGHTA, CDR2 FQGNSA. The CDR3 loop is CASSLPGVGYGYTF. CDR3 sequence (DNA): TGTGCCAGCAGCTTACCCGGGGTGGGCTATGGCTACACCTTC.

The chain carries TRBV5-6 and TRBJ2-7; possibly TRBD1 for D (6 bases). V lost 7 bases and J 1 base, leaving 18 bases between the germline ends. Germline lookup yields CDR1 SGHDT and CDR2 YYEEEE. This CDR3 has 15 amino acids. This CDR3 reads CASRARADSSYEQYF. Written as DNA, the CDR3 is TGTGCCAGCCGCGCGCGAGCGGACAGTTCCTACGAGCAGTACTTC.